This TCR beta chain derives from a study of shared clonotypes between healthy human individuals. Study overall: The people who gave samples were a couple of women and three men aged 18 to 49. General study points: Generation probability values for non-shared clonotypes were lower than those for clonotypes shared by all four donors.

In regard to this clone: What it binds is unknown.

The CDR3 is made up of 16 amino acids. V was clipped by 8 bases and J by 9 bases; unmatched bases: 15. Looked up from germline, CDR1 is MDHEN and CDR2 is SYDVKM. Some clones are missing from TCRdb's copy, which holds only in-frame ones; the method was immunoSEQ multiplex PCR. This table has around 980,000 clones, around 78% appearing once. Sequences were obtained from memory CD4+ T cells from PBMCs. Subset of the sample: CD45RA-negative fraction. The clonotype comes from a young man in good health. Some clones in this sample may be carry-over from other donors' samples. The rearrangement joins TRBV28 to TRBJ2-3, with 12 bases aligning to TRBD2. The CDR3 sequence is CASGSLAGGPVRTQYF. CDR3 sequence (DNA): TGTGCCAGCGGATCCCTAGCGGGAGGGCCCGTAAGGACGCAGTATTTT.